This is a list of T cell receptor beta chains from one sample in a study of cytomegalovirus exposure and HLA in healthy donors. Sequenced by immunoSEQ multiplex PCR; TCRdb stores in-frame clones only, minus some. The table has more than 80,000 clones, 60% to 75% seen once. Source material: PBMCs. All receptors derive from a woman aged 70-85 years in good health and CMV-seropositive. Each CDR3 is given with its conserved first and last residue. A D gene is named only where the DNA matches it firmly. Clone size, where shown, is once, few, many, or a class for clones that have expanded.

TRBD2 | TRBJ2-3 | TRBV10-1 | . | CASSESGGFTDTQYF | TGCGCCAGCAGTGAGTCCGGGGGGTTCACAGATACGCAGTATTTT
. | TRBJ1-1 | TRBV19 | once | CASSIQTANTEAFF | TGTGCCAGTAGTATACAGACAGCGAACACTGAAGCTTTCTTT
TRBD2 | TRBJ2-7 | TRBV10-1 | . | CASSTSTSGRSYEQYF | TGCGCCAGCAGTACATCGACTAGCGGGAGATCCTACGAGCAGTACTTC
. | TRBJ1-4 | TRBV19 | . | CASSPRTATNEKLFF | TGTGCCAGTAGTCCCCGGACAGCAACTAATGAAAAACTGTTTTTT
TRBD1 | TRBJ2-7 | TRBV2 | . | CASSLGTDGYF | TGTGCCAGCAGTCTAGGGACAGACGGGTACTTC
TRBD1 | TRBJ2-7 | TRBV4-2 | . | CASSVGNHGTVGYEQYF | TGTGCCAGCAGCGTTGGAAATCACGGGACAGTGGGGTACGAGCAGTACTTC
TRBD1 | TRBJ1-5 | TRBV28 | . | CASSSGQGVMGNQPQHF | TGTGCCAGCAGTTCGGGACAGGGGGTTATGGGCAATCAGCCCCAGCATTTT
. | TRBJ2-2 | TRBV28 | . | CASSFWPRGGELFF | TGTGCCAGCAGTTTCTGGCCCCGGGGCGGGGAGCTGTTTTTT
. | TRBJ2-1 | TRBV6-5 | . | CASRGVLAEDNEQFF | TGTGCCAGCAGGGGAGTGTTAGCGGAAGACAATGAGCAGTTCTTC
TRBD1 | TRBJ1-2 | TRBV15 | . | CATSTGGGYTF | TGTGCCACCTCCACAGGGGGCGGCTACACCTTC
. | TRBJ2-1 | TRBV2 | . | CASSEDSNEGYNEQFF | TGTGCCAGCAGTGAGGATTCAAATGAGGGCTACAATGAGCAGTTCTTC
. | TRBJ1-2 | TRBV12-5 | . | CASGPTYRELGGYTF | TGTGCTAGTGGTCCAACGTACAGGGAACTCGGTGGCTACACCTTC